The 27 T cell receptor beta chains listed next were all sequenced from one sample in a study of shared clonotypes between healthy human individuals. Profiled with immunoSEQ multiplex PCR; TCRdb holds only in-frame clones, not every one. The top ten clones hold 0.37% of a sample with about 2.3 million clones, 85% to 95% of them seen once. Sample: naive CD4+ T cells from PBMCs. The subset: CD45RA+ positively selected. The receptors come from a man younger than 35 in good health. Some clones in this sample may be carry-over from other donors' samples.

This chain links TRBV4-1 with TRBJ2-1, with 9 bases fitting TRBD2. V dropped 0 bases and J dropped 6; count of bases not matched to a gene: 9. This CDR3 contains 17 residues. The germline V gene encodes CDR1 MGHRA and CDR2 YSYEKL. The CDR3 nucleotides read TGCGCCAGCAGCCAAGACCGGGCTAGCGGGATCGGCAATGAGCAGTTCTTC. This encodes CASSQDRASGIGNEQFF.

V and J are TRBV5-6 and TRBJ1-4; D unresolved. V lost 2 bases to trimming and J lost 6 bases, with 8 bases between them. This CDR3 is built from 13 residues. Germline CDR1 and CDR2: SGHDT and YYEEEE. CDR3 protein: CASSLMRDEKLFF. CDR3 DNA sequence: TGTGCCAGCAGCTTAATGAGGGATGAAAAACTGTTTTTT.

This clone has only a few counts. Other DNA variants within this sample encode the same CDR3. The chain is built from TRBV6-6 and TRBJ1-1; D remains ambiguous. Germline CDR1 MNHNY, CDR2 SVGAGI (reference sequence). Trimming removed 8 bases from V and 1 base from J, with 8 bases in between. The CDR3 sequence is 12 residues long. The CDR3 is CASSRGNTEAFF. The CDR3, as DNA: TGTGCCAGCTCACGAGGGAACACTGAAGCTTTCTTT.

J is TRBJ1-3 and V is TRBV27, with 7 positions matching TRBD1. In germline, CDR1 is MNHEY, CDR2 SMNVEV (reference sequence). The CDR3 totals 15 residues. The ends lost 5 bases at V and 4 bases at J; junction bases unmatched: 8. The CDR3 region is CASSPRGRAGNTIYF. Written as DNA, the CDR3 is TGTGCCAGCAGTCCTAGGGGGCGGGCAGGAAACACCATATATTTT.

The chain has TRBV29-1 and TRBJ2-5; 10 bases line up with TRBD2. The CDR3 totals 14 residues. The ends lost 7 bases at V and 5 bases at J; junction bases unmatched: 10. CDR1 and CDR2 from the germline V gene are SQVTM and ANQGSEA. The CDR3 here is CSAGGLAGVETQYF. In DNA, the CDR3 is TGCAGCGCAGGTGGGCTAGCGGGAGTGGAGACCCAGTACTTC.

This clone was picked up a small number of times. The chain is built from TRBV29-1 and TRBJ1-4, with D possibly being TRBD1 (5 bases). Germline CDR1 reads SQVTM; CDR2 reads ANQGSEA. CDR3 size: 13 residues. Trimming left V 7 bases short and J 7 bases short, with 16 bases between. The CDR3 nucleotides are TGCAGCGCTCGTCGGGACGGAGTTGAAAAACTGTTTTTT. Its translation: CSARRDGVEKLFF.

The chain links TRBV21-1 to TRBJ1-3; the table gives TRBD1 as D, unverified against the DNA. TRBV21-1 is an annotated pseudogene. The CDR3 has 14 residues. The CDR3 bases are TGTGCCAGCAGCCAGACCCCAGGAGGAAACACCATATATTTT. Its translation: CASSQTPGGNTIYF.

The rearrangement uses TRBV6-1 and TRBJ2-7; D may correspond to TRBD1 or TRBD2 (5 bases each). The V gene's germline CDR1 is MNHNS and CDR2 SASEGT. The CDR3 spans 15 residues. The germline V and J ends were trimmed by 5 bases and 5 bases, with 19 bases remaining between them. The CDR3 DNA follows: TGTGCCAGCAGTTCCCTGGGGGTCGAAGTCGACGAGCAGTACTTC. Its translation is CASSSLGVEVDEQYF.

About this clone itself: The sample contains more than one DNA sequence encoding this CDR3. The chain is built from TRBV2 and TRBJ1-5; the match to TRBD1 covers 7 bases. The CDR3 consists of 14 residues. After removal of 5 bases from V and 2 bases from J, the junction contained 3 bases not matched to a gene. Germline CDR1 and CDR2: SNHLY and FYNNEI. CDR3 coding DNA: TGTGCCAGCAGTCGACAGGGAGGCAATCAGCCCCAGCATTTT. Its protein product is CASSRQGGNQPQHF.

As for this clone: The sample has other DNA sequences that encode this CDR3 too. The chain is built from TRBV25-1 and TRBJ2-7; D tentatively fits TRBD1 or TRBD2 (5 bases each). The ends were cut back, 7 bases at V and 3 bases at J, with 13 bases in the middle. Germline lookup yields CDR1 MGHDK and CDR2 SYGVNS. The CDR3 is made up of 13 amino acids. CDR3 sequence reads: CASTLGAGYEQYF. The CDR3, as DNA: TGTGCCAGCACCCTCGGGGCGGGCTACGAGCAGTACTTC.

CDR3 sequence: CSARAGAEAFF. In nucleotides, the CDR3 is TGCAGCGCCCGCGCGGGGGCTGAAGCTTTCTTT. This sequence joins TRBV29-1 and TRBJ1-1; TRBD1 might be the D (5 bases). The CDR3 is made up of 11 amino acids. Germline CDR1 reads SQVTM; CDR2 reads ANQGSEA. V lost 7 bases, J lost 6 bases, and 12 bases lay in between.

In its sample, this clone was seen once. Here the CDR3 reads CASSWGVGEQYF. The CDR3 DNA reads as TGTGCCAGCAGTTGGGGGGTAGGGGAGCAGTACTTC. This sequence joins TRBV7-8 and TRBJ2-7; perhaps TRBD2 as D (6 bases). V gave up 6 bases and J gave up 7 bases, with 13 bases separating them. Germline V CDR1 and CDR2: SGHVS, FQNEAQ. This CDR3 has 12 residues.

This clone was detected a few times. This chain uses TRBV28 with TRBJ2-7; possibly TRBD1 for D (6 bases). Germline V gene sequence: CDR1 MDHEN, CDR2 SYDVKM. V was pared by 4 bases and J by 3 bases, with 13 bases between. There are 14 residues in the CDR3. The CDR3 coding sequence is TGTGCCAGCAGTTCGAGCAACAGGGTCTACGAGCAGTACTTC. Protein sequence: CASSSSNRVYEQYF.

The chain carries TRBV2 and TRBJ2-2; D remains unclear. Germline CDR1 is SNHLY and CDR2 is FYNNEI. Trimming cost V 8 bases and J 5 bases, with 12 bases left between them. The CDR3 spans 13 residues. The CDR3 loop reads CASCKTGTGELFF. The DNA for the CDR3 is TGTGCCAGCTGTAAGACTGGGACCGGGGAGCTGTTTTTT.

This chain links TRBV7-9 with TRBJ2-1; 9 bases line up with TRBD2. V lost 2 bases to trimming and J lost 3 bases; unmatched junction nucleotides: 11. The CDR3 has 18 amino acids. Looked up from germline, CDR1 is SEHNR and CDR2 is FQNEAQ (reference sequence). CDR3 region: CASSLLGGGRAFYNEQFF. Written as DNA, the CDR3 is TGTGCCAGCAGCTTACTGGGTGGCGGGAGGGCCTTCTACAATGAGCAGTTCTTC.

This rearrangement joins TRBV7-2 to TRBJ2-7, with a tentative D call TRBD2 (7 bases). This CDR3 contains 16 residues. V was clipped by 5 bases and J by 0 bases, with 17 bases between them. Germline V gene data show CDR1 as SGHTA and CDR2 as FQGNSA. The CDR3 spells CASSPLGGASSYEQYF. In DNA, the CDR3 is TGTGCCAGCAGCCCCTTAGGGGGGGCGAGCTCCTACGAGCAGTACTTC.

The gene calls are TRBV7-2 and TRBJ2-3; 11 bases line up with TRBD2. The CDR3 spans 16 residues. Per the germline V gene, CDR1 is SGHTA and CDR2 is FQGNSA. Trimming at V came to 3 bases and at J to 1 base, leaving 3 bases not matched to a gene. This CDR3 reads CASSFPLAGGTDTQYF. CDR3 DNA sequence: TGTGCCAGCAGCTTTCCACTAGCGGGAGGCACAGATACGCAGTATTTT. The full variable domain, completed using reference TRBV7-2 and TRBJ2-3, is GAGVSQSPSNKVTEKGKDVELRCDPISGHTALYWYRQSLGQGLEFLIYFQGNSAPDKSGLPSDRFSAERTGGSVSTLTIQRTQQEDSAVYLCASSFPLAGGTDTQYFGPGTRLTVL.

This chain joins TRBV9 and TRBJ2-2, with TRBD2 identical over 7 bases. CDR3 size: 16 residues. Trimming removed 4 bases from V and 1 base from J; junction bases left unmatched: 7. From germline, CDR1 is SGDLS and CDR2 YYNGEE. This CDR3 reads CASSSGASGNTGELFF. CDR3 bases: TGTGCCAGCAGCTCCGGGGCTAGCGGGAACACCGGGGAGCTGTTTTTT.

With respect to this clone: Other DNA sequences from this sample encode an identical CDR3 as well. The chain links TRBV9 to TRBJ2-1; D remains ambiguous. Germline V gives CDR1 SGDLS, CDR2 YYNGEE. V was pared by 3 bases and J by 0 bases, with 7 bases between. The CDR3 runs to 14 residues. CDR3 sequence: CASSAGTSYNEQFF. DNA for the CDR3: TGTGCCAGCAGCGCCGGCACCTCCTACAATGAGCAGTTCTTC.

The genes are TRBV4-2 and TRBJ2-7; unclear D gene. Germline CDR1 is LGHNA and CDR2 is YNFKEQ. This CDR3 spans 12 amino acids. V was clipped by 8 bases and J by 6 bases, with 14 bases between them. DNA of the CDR3: TGTGCCAGCGGCCTACCGGGCCTCGAGCAGTACTTC. Translating it yields CASGLPGLEQYF.

V is TRBV28 and J is TRBJ2-7, with 7 bases that match TRBD2. The germline V gene encodes CDR1 MDHEN and CDR2 SYDVKM. The CDR3 extends over 12 amino acids. The V segment lost 6 bases and the J segment 5 bases; nucleotides outside the gene matches: 4. The CDR3 coding sequence is TGTGCCAGCAGCACCACTAGCGACGAGCAGTACTTC. Protein sequence: CASSTTSDEQYF.

CDR3 region: CASSLGRYSNQPQHF. The DNA for the CDR3 is TGTGCCAGCAGTTTGGGGCGCTATAGCAATCAGCCCCAGCATTTT. This chain uses TRBV28 with TRBJ1-5, with D possibly TRBD1 on 5 matching bases. The CDR3 totals 15 residues. V lost 3 bases, J lost 0 bases, and 9 bases lay in between. Germline V lookup: CDR1 MDHEN, CDR2 SYDVKM.

This clone was seen a single time. V gene TRBV2 combines with J gene TRBJ1-5; no reliable D call. This CDR3 has 14 residues. Looked up from germline, CDR1 is SNHLY and CDR2 is FYNNEI. V was trimmed by 6 bases and J by 3 bases, leaving 12 bases between them. The CDR3 loop reads CASRPNGDNQPQHF. In DNA form, the CDR3 reads TGTGCCAGCAGACCCAACGGGGACAATCAGCCCCAGCATTTT.

Turning to this clone: This CDR3 is also generated by other DNA sequences in the sample. The chain is built from TRBV5-1 and TRBJ2-1; D possibly matches TRBD1 or TRBD2 (5 bases each). Trimming stripped 0 bases from V and 5 bases from J, with 9 bases between. The CDR3 contains 14 residues. Germline lookup yields CDR1 SGHRS and CDR2 YFSETQ. The CDR3 region is CASSLVLGDNEQFF. CDR3 DNA: TGCGCCAGCAGCTTGGTGCTGGGGGACAATGAGCAGTTCTTC.

The chain combines TRBV7-9 with TRBJ2-6; TRBD1 matches at 8 bases. This CDR3 comprises 18 residues. Germline CDR1 reads SEHNR; CDR2 reads FQNEAQ (reference sequence). With 5 bases clipped from V and 2 bases from J, the junction kept 11 bases outside the gene matches. The CDR3 coding sequence is TGTGCCAGCAGCCCACGACGGACAGGGCTTACTGGGGCCAACGTCCTGACTTTC. This translates into CASSPRRTGLTGANVLTF.

The chain couples TRBV27 to TRBJ2-7, with a possible D match to TRBD2 (5 bases). This CDR3 contains 16 residues. Germline loops: CDR1 MNHEY, CDR2 SMNVEV (reference sequence). Trimming shortened V by 2 bases and J by 8 bases, and 22 bases separated the two germline ends. The CDR3 loop is CASSLGLARRSMKQYF. In DNA form, the CDR3 reads TGTGCCAGCAGTTTAGGACTGGCTCGGAGGAGTATGAAGCAGTACTTC.

Concerning this clone: This sample also contains other DNA sequences that code for the same CDR3. V is TRBV18 and J is TRBJ2-1, with TRBD1 matching over 7 bases. CDR1 is KGHSH, CDR2 LQKENI, per germline. The V and J ends lost 3 bases and 2 bases, in that order; junction bases with no gene match: 4. CDR3 length: 15 residues. The CDR3 sequence is CASSPPGTAYNEQFF. The DNA of the CDR3 is TGTGCCAGCTCACCCCCTGGGACAGCCTACAATGAGCAGTTCTTC.